A few counts support the clone carrying this TCR beta chain. TCR beta CDR3 sequences were amplified from RNA transcripts. HTBI primers were employed in a first-round RT-PCR of the TCR CDR3. TCRdb re-called the multiplex PCR reads with MiXCR, one entry per CDR3 protein. The sample has fewer than 400,000 distinct CDR3 sequences, about 15% seen once. This CDR3 comprises 13 residues. Germline V gene lookup returns CDR1 LNHNV and CDR2 YYDKDF (reference sequence). With 0 bases clipped from V and 11 bases from J, the junction kept 5 bases outside the gene matches. Out of roughly 9.1 ml of fresh peripheral blood came the PBMCs. The data are from a study of T cells in Graves' hyperthyroidism and ophthalmopathy.

The sequencing input was blood. The sequence was obtained from a man in his thirties or forties with Graves' hyperthyroidism. This chain uses TRBV15 with TRBJ2-3; 7 nucleotides align to TRBD1. DNA for the CDR3: TGTGCCACCAGCAGAGATCGAGGGGGCCGGCAGTATTTT. Translating gives CATSRDRGGRQYF. Full variable domain (outside the CDR3, taken from reference TRBV15 and TRBJ2-3): DAMVIQNPRYQVTQFGKPVTLSCSQTLNHNVMYWYQQKSSQAPKLLFHYYDKDFNNEADTPDNFQSRRPNTSFCFLDIRSPGLGDTAMYLCATSRDRGGRQYFGPGTRLTVL.